The 8 T cell receptor beta chains in this list originate from one sample, sequenced in a study of blood T cell repertoires in COVID-19. This table comes from immunoSEQ multiplex PCR, and its TCRdb copy is limited to in-frame clones, with some not included. Of about 160,000 clones listed, 90% to 95% were seen once; the top ten hold 0.53%. The sequenced sample was peripheral blood. The source is a man aged 50-60 years with acute or convalescent COVID-19.

The chain has TRBV3-1 (or the pseudogene TRBV3-2) and TRBJ2-7, with TRBD1 identical over 12 bases. V trimming: 4 bases; J trimming: 7 bases; junction bases outside the gene matches: 5. From germline, CDR1 is LGHDT and CDR2 YNNKEL (reference sequence). The CDR3 length is 14 residues. CDR3 in amino acids: CASSRDRGQREQYF. The CDR3 DNA reads as TGTGCCAGCAGCCGGGACAGGGGGCAACGAGAGCAGTACTTC.

The CDR3: CATSRPSDSSYEQYF. CDR3 nucleotides: TGTGCCACCAGCAGACCTAGTGACAGCTCCTACGAGCAGTACTTC. V is TRBV15 and J is TRBJ2-7; tentatively, D is TRBD1 (5 bases). Trimming stripped 2 bases from V and 0 bases from J, with 11 bases between. The CDR3 loop spans 15 amino acids. The V gene's germline CDR1 is LNHNV and CDR2 YYDKDF (reference sequence).

This chain links TRBV2 with TRBJ1-5; TRBD1 matches at 7 bases. CDR1 is SNHLY and CDR2 is FYNNEI in the germline V gene. This CDR3 spans 13 amino acids. V trimming: 7 bases; J trimming: 7 bases; junction bases outside the gene matches: 7. CDR3 sequence: CASKWDSQQPQHF. Written as DNA, the CDR3 is TGTGCCAGCAAGTGGGACAGTCAGCAGCCCCAGCATTTT.

The chain carries TRBV18 and TRBJ2-7, with D tentatively TRBD2 (5 bases). Germline lookup yields CDR1 KGHSH and CDR2 LQKENI. V lost 5 bases to trimming and J lost 4 bases, with 12 bases between them. The CDR3 is 13 residues long. The chain's CDR3 is CASSSPGTYEQYF. As DNA, the CDR3 is TGTGCCAGCTCAAGCCCGGGAACTTACGAGCAGTACTTC.

This clone appeared once. The CDR3 reads CSARGEGAAFF. The CDR3 DNA is TGCAGTGCTAGAGGGGAGGGCGCGGCTTTCTTT. The chain has TRBV20-1 and TRBJ1-1; D gene unclear. CDR3 length equals 11 residues. V was shortened by 1 base and J by 11 bases, with 11 bases between the two germline ends. Germline CDR1 reads DFQATT; CDR2 reads SNEGSKA (reference sequence).

V and J are TRBV10-3 and TRBJ1-2, with 9 nucleotides matching TRBD1. The germline CDR1 and CDR2 sequences are ENHRY and SYGVKD. Germline trimming cut 10 bases from V and 5 bases from J; bases unmatched to any gene: 5. This CDR3 comprises 12 residues. The CDR3 DNA is TGTGCCACCTCAGGGACAGGGTATGGCTACACCTTC. This codes for CATSGTGYGYTF.

This clone has only one observation. The V call is TRBV27, the J call TRBJ2-7; 8 nucleotides line up with TRBD2. Germline CDR1 is MNHEY and CDR2 is SMNVEV (reference sequence). Trimming at V came to 3 bases and at J to 3 bases, leaving 7 bases not matched to a gene. This CDR3 is 15 amino acids long. This CDR3 is CASSLVSGSIYEQYF. CDR3 nucleotides: TGTGCCAGCAGTTTGGTGAGCGGGAGTATCTACGAGCAGTACTTC.

This chain uses TRBV30 with TRBJ1-4, with D possibly being TRBD1 (6 bases). V gave up 6 bases and J gave up 14 bases, with 16 bases separating them. Germline values: CDR1 GTSNPN, CDR2 SVGIG (reference sequence). This CDR3 has 11 amino acids. The CDR3 spells CACHIGQYLFF. CDR3 sequence (DNA): TGTGCCTGTCATATAGGACAGTATCTGTTTTTT.